The next 31 T cell receptor beta chains were all read from a single sample in a study of blood T cells in healthy people across ages. For the second PCR, which ran for about 6 to 12 cycles, a sample-barcoded 5' primer and a J-beta primer mix were used. TCRdb reprocessed the 5' RACE reads with MiXCR, giving one entry per CDR3 protein. Of under 2 million distinct CDR3 sequences in the sample, 30% to 40% were seen once. Input material: blood. The receptors here all came from a woman between 25 and 40 years old in good health.

This clonotype came up a few times. V gene TRBV7-3 combines with J gene TRBJ1-5; D possibly corresponds to TRBD1 (5 bases). Germline V gene data show CDR1 as SGHTA and CDR2 as FQGTGA. V was clipped by 9 bases and J by 0 bases, with 15 bases between them. CDR3 size: 15 residues. Written as DNA, the CDR3 is TGTGCCAGTCGGGACCAACTATATAGCAATCAGCCCCAGCATTTT. It is translated as CASRDQLYSNQPQHF.

This clonotype was picked up a small number of times. The chain joins TRBV6-4 to TRBJ2-1, with 8 bases that match TRBD2. CDR1 MRHNA and CDR2 SNTAGT come from the germline V gene. With V trimmed by 6 bases and J by 8 bases, 15 bases remained unmatched. The CDR3 is 16 residues long. The CDR3 sequence: CASSRTGGRPLDEQFF. In DNA, the CDR3 is TGTGCCAGCAGCCGGACTGGCGGGAGGCCTCTGGATGAGCAGTTCTTC.

V is TRBV9 and J is TRBJ2-3, with D perhaps given as TRBD1 or TRBD2 (5 bases each). V was cut by 4 bases and J by 4 bases, with 13 bases left in between. Per the germline V gene, CDR1 is SGDLS and CDR2 is YYNGEE. The CDR3 runs 14 residues. The CDR3 region has the DNA TGTGCCAGCAGCCCAGAGGGGATGTCAGATACGCAGTATTTT. This translates into CASSPEGMSDTQYF.

As for this clonotype: Possible read error: a much larger clone is one base away. The J gene is TRBJ1-4, the V gene TRBV20-1, with D possibly matching TRBD1 (6 bases). The length of the CDR3 is 16 residues. The germline V gene has CDR1 DFQATT and CDR2 SNEGSKA (reference sequence). The CDR3 DNA sequence: TGCAGTGCTTTCACCCTCGGACAGCGAAAAGGGGAAAAACCGTTTTTT. Translation: CSAFTLGQRKGEKPFF.

There are a few counts of this clonotype. J is TRBJ2-1 and V is TRBV7-6; TRBD2 agrees at 8 bases. The V gene's germline CDR1 is SGHVS and CDR2 FNYEAQ. Germline trimming cut 5 bases from V and 0 bases from J; bases unmatched to any gene: 9. The CDR3 spans 17 residues. CDR3 sequence reads: CASSQRLASSSYNEQFF. CDR3 DNA sequence: TGTGCCAGCAGCCAGAGACTAGCGTCTAGCTCCTACAATGAGCAGTTCTTC.

On this clonotype: Its ends do not fully match the called genes, so a read error is possible. The V call is TRBV6-1, the J call TRBJ2-4, with TRBD1 identical over 7 bases. This CDR3 has 18 residues. CDR1 and CDR2 from the germline V gene are MNHNS and SASEGT. The CDR3 loop is CASSEDYRGDPAKNIQYF. The CDR3 DNA reads as TGTGCCAGCAGTGAAGATTACAGGGGAGACCCAGCCAAAAACATCCAGTACTTC.

The J gene is TRBJ2-3, the V gene TRBV20-1, with a tentative D call TRBD2 (6 bases). V lost 0 bases, J lost 4 bases, and 8 bases lay in between. The germline V gene has CDR1 DFQATT and CDR2 SNEGSKA (reference sequence). The CDR3 runs to 13 residues. In DNA, the CDR3 is TGCAGTGCTAGAGAAGGGACTCCAGATACGCAGTATTTT. The encoded protein is CSAREGTPDTQYF.

This clonotype has a count of ten or more. In nucleotides, the CDR3 is TGTGCCAGGAACCGATCAACCAGGGGAGGGACTGAAGCTTTCTTT. Its translation: CARNRSTRGGTEAFF. The chain carries TRBV21-1 and TRBJ1-1. TRBV21-1 is a pseudogene locus. The CDR3 runs to 15 residues.

This clonotype was picked up a small number of times. The V and J genes are TRBV7-3 and TRBJ2-5, with 8 bases matching TRBD2. CDR1 SGHTA and CDR2 FQGTGA come from the germline V gene. The length of the CDR3 is 16 residues. V was pared by 0 bases and J by 1 base, with 4 bases of the junction left unmatched. The CDR3 region is CASSLTPGLAQETQYF. The CDR3, as DNA: TGTGCCAGCAGCTTAACTCCCGGACTAGCCCAAGAGACCCAGTACTTC.

This clonotype was picked up a small number of times. The chain combines TRBV12-3 or TRBV12-4 with TRBJ2-3; D is uncertain. CDR3 length: 11 residues. V lost 8 bases and J lost 2, with 5 bases in between. CDR3 sequence: CASQHTDTQYF. The CDR3 DNA follows: TGTGCCAGCCAGCACACAGATACGCAGTATTTT.

Of note for this clonotype: One end of the junction is discordant with germline, which a read error may explain. The V call is TRBV12-3 or TRBV12-4, the J call TRBJ2-1; 12 bases map to TRBD2. The CDR3 length is 17 residues. The CDR3 DNA sequence: TGTGTCAGCAGTACCCGGACTAGCGGGGTACGAGGGGGTGAGCAGTTCTTC. Translating it yields CVSSTRTSGVRGGEQFF.

The chain employs TRBV15 and TRBJ2-2; TRBD1 aligns across 9 bases. CDR1 and CDR2 from the germline V gene are LNHNV and YYDKDF (reference sequence). Trimming removed 5 bases from V and 3 bases from J; junction bases left unmatched: 4. The CDR3 length is 15 residues. The CDR3 spells CATSGDRVDTGELFF. In DNA form, the CDR3 reads TGTGCCACCAGCGGGGACAGGGTAGACACCGGGGAGCTGTTTTTT.

The genes are TRBV14 and TRBJ2-6; TRBD1 aligns across 11 bases. The V gene's germline CDR1 is SGHDN and CDR2 FVKESK. V lost 8 bases to trimming and J lost 4 bases; unmatched junction nucleotides: 10. This CDR3 has 17 residues. The CDR3, as DNA: TGTGCCAGCGCCCGGACAGGGGGCTATCGAGGGGCCAACGTCCTGACTTTC. Protein: CASARTGGYRGANVLTF.

The V call is TRBV6-1, the J call TRBJ2-7, with D hard to call. The CDR3 loop spans 13 amino acids. Germline CDR1 reads MNHNS; CDR2 reads SASEGT. V was shortened by 7 bases and J by 2 bases, with 12 bases between the two germline ends. The CDR3 bases are TGTGCCAGCAAGCACAGCCAAACCTACGAGCAGTACTTC. This sequence encodes CASKHSQTYEQYF.

The CDR3 nucleotides are TGTGCCTGGAGTGAGGATGAGACTCAGCCCCAGCATTTT. Translating gives CAWSEDETQPQHF. V and J are TRBV30 and TRBJ1-5; D not certain. Germline-derived CDR1 and CDR2 are GTSNPN and SVGIG (reference sequence). This CDR3 comprises 13 residues. Deletions cut 1 base from V and 6 bases from J, with 10 bases between.

This sequence joins TRBV7-9 and TRBJ1-3; no reliable D call. Trimming left V 1 base short and J 4 bases short, with 11 bases between. Germline V gene sequence: CDR1 SEHNR, CDR2 FQNEAQ (reference sequence). The length of the CDR3 is 15 residues. The CDR3 loop is CASSLVGSAGNTIYF. The DNA of the CDR3 is TGTGCCAGCAGCTTAGTTGGCTCGGCCGGAAACACCATATATTTT.

Details on this clonotype: Just one base apart from a much larger clone, this may be a read error. The V gene is TRBV7-8, the J gene TRBJ2-3; D unclear. CDR3 length: 13 residues. CDR1 and CDR2 (germline): SGHVS, FQNEAQ. Trimming left V 1 base short and J 6 bases short, with 8 bases between. This CDR3 reads CASSLVSRDTQYF. CDR3 coding DNA: TGTGCCAGCAGCTTAGTGTCTAGGGATACGCAGTATTTT.

The chain uses TRBV7-9 and TRBJ2-1; 15 positions agree with TRBD2. Germline V gene lookup returns CDR1 SEHNR and CDR2 FQNEAQ (reference sequence). There are 17 residues in the CDR3. Trimming removed 5 bases from V and 10 bases from J; junction bases left unmatched: 12. This chain's CDR3 is CASSPDDRTSGREEQFF. The CDR3, as DNA: TGTGCCAGCAGCCCCGACGACCGGACTAGCGGGAGGGAGGAGCAGTTCTTC. The full variable domain, with the rest looked up from reference TRBV7-9 and TRBJ2-1, is DTGVSQNPRHKITKRGQNVTFRCDPISEHNRLYWYRQTLGQGPEFLTYFQNEAQLEKSRLLSDRFSAERPKGSFSTLEIQRTEQGDSAMYLCASSPDDRTSGREEQFFGPGTRLTVL.

This chain uses TRBV11-2 with TRBJ1-4, with unresolved D. CDR1 is SGHAT and CDR2 is FQNNGV in the germline V gene. The CDR3 has 15 residues. Trimming took 1 base from V and 0 from J, leaving 6 bases between them. The CDR3 region has the DNA TGTGCCAGCAGCTTAGGGGATGCAACTAATGAAAAACTGTTTTTT. Its translation: CASSLGDATNEKLFF.

The chain links TRBV7-9 to TRBJ1-2; a possible D gene is TRBD1 (5 bases). The CDR3 runs to 18 residues. The germline gives CDR1 SEHNR, CDR2 FQNEAQ (reference sequence). V lost 1 base and J lost 1, with 19 bases in between. CDR3 protein: CASSLGLRAGPFNYGYTF. CDR3 in DNA: TGTGCCAGCAGCTTAGGGCTTCGGGCAGGGCCCTTTAACTATGGCTACACCTTC.

V is TRBV27 and J is TRBJ1-2, with 9 bases fitting TRBD1. The germline V gene encodes CDR1 MNHEY and CDR2 SMNVEV (reference sequence). Trimming took 5 bases from V and 4 from J; bases not matched to a gene: 5. CDR3 length equals 14 residues. The DNA of the CDR3 is TGTGCCAGCAGTGCCGTGGACAGGGGCTATGGCTACACCTTC. As protein: CASSAVDRGYGYTF.

This clonotype has just a few counts. This sequence joins TRBV3-1 and TRBJ2-1; 7 bases are a match to TRBD1. Germline V gives CDR1 LGHDT, CDR2 YNNKEL (reference sequence). This CDR3 region has 17 residues. J was trimmed by 6 bases and V by 4 bases; bases with no gene match: 15. The CDR3 protein is CASSLFRVGGGINEQFF. DNA for the CDR3: TGTGCCAGCAGCCTATTCCGAGTAGGGGGCGGTATCAATGAGCAGTTCTTC.

This rearrangement joins TRBV29-1 to TRBJ1-2, with TRBD1 as a possible D gene (5 bases). With 7 bases removed from V and 8 bases from J, the gap between germline ends came to 29 bases. The germline V gene encodes CDR1 SQVTM and CDR2 ANQGSEA. The CDR3 extends over 16 amino acids. The CDR3 sequence is CSAVEGLGRYSGGYTF. Written as DNA, the CDR3 is TGCAGCGCTGTGGAGGGACTGGGGCGCTATAGCGGGGGCTACACCTTC.

This clonotype appeared a few times. The V and J genes are TRBV11-2 and TRBJ2-1; D assignment may be TRBD1 or TRBD2 (6 bases each). Germline CDR1 SGHAT, CDR2 FQNNGV. The CDR3 is 17 residues long. Trimming took off 5 bases at V and 0 bases at J, with 17 bases between the two ends. This CDR3 is CASSGVLGGHSYNEQFF. CDR3 nucleotides: TGTGCCAGCAGCGGGGTTTTAGGGGGGCACTCCTACAATGAGCAGTTCTTC.

The sample holds a few counts of this clonotype. The chain uses TRBV20-1 and TRBJ2-3, with 8 bases matching TRBD2. CDR1 is DFQATT and CDR2 is SNEGSKA in the germline V gene (reference sequence). The CDR3 runs to 15 residues. V lost 1 base to trimming and J lost 3 bases; unmatched junction nucleotides: 6. DNA of the CDR3: TGCAGTGCTAGAGTTTTGACTAGCGTAACAGATACGCAGTATTTT. Residues: CSARVLTSVTDTQYF.

This chain connects TRBV16 to TRBJ1-2; weak D call: TRBD1 (5 bases). Germline-derived CDR1 and CDR2 are KGHSY and FQNENV. There are 16 residues in the CDR3. V shed 4 bases and J shed 2 bases, with 17 bases lying between them. The CDR3, as DNA: TGTGCCAGCAGCCCACCCCCCGAGGGACCAAACTATGGCTACACCTTC. Translation: CASSPPPEGPNYGYTF. Full variable domain (remainder filled in from reference TRBV16 and TRBJ1-2): GEEVAQTPKHLVRGEGQKAKLYCAPIKGHSYVFWYQQVLKNEFKFLISFQNENVFDETGMPKERFSAKCLPNSPCSLEIQATKLEDSAVYFCASSPPPEGPNYGYTFGSGTRLTVV.

The CDR3 sequence: CASSLWDNQPQHF. The CDR3 DNA sequence: TGTGCCAGCAGCTTGTGGGACAATCAGCCCCAGCATTTT. The chain uses TRBV5-5 and TRBJ1-5; D not resolved. V lost 1 base, J lost 3 bases, and 5 bases lay in between. The CDR3 consists of 13 residues. Germline V CDR1 and CDR2: SGHKS, YYEKEE (reference sequence).

This clonotype was observed at least ten times. The V gene is TRBV5-1, the J gene TRBJ2-7; unclear D gene. The ends were cut back, 2 bases at V and 2 bases at J, with 11 bases in the middle. The V gene's germline CDR1 is SGHRS and CDR2 YFSETQ. The CDR3 runs 14 residues. CDR3 nucleotide sequence: TGCGCCAGCAGCTTACGTTGGGCCACCTACGAGCAGTACTTC. Translating it yields CASSLRWATYEQYF.

This chain joins TRBV5-5 and TRBJ1-2; maybe TRBD1 (6 bases). Germline CDR1 is SGHKS and CDR2 is YYEKEE (reference sequence). Trimming shortened V by 3 bases and J by 3 bases, and 9 bases separated the two germline ends. CDR3 length: 13 amino acids. The DNA of the CDR3 is TGTGCCAGCAGCTCGGGACACTACTATGGCTACACCTTC. It translates to CASSSGHYYGYTF.

The chain joins TRBV9 to TRBJ2-1; D tentatively fits TRBD1 or TRBD2 (6 bases each). CDR1 is SGDLS, CDR2 YYNGEE, per germline. With 0 bases removed from V and 6 bases from J, the gap between germline ends came to 22 bases. This CDR3 contains 18 residues. The CDR3 protein is CASSVASRGGLGRNEQFF. In nucleotides, the CDR3 is TGTGCCAGCAGCGTAGCCAGTCGTGGGGGGCTGGGTCGCAATGAGCAGTTCTTC.

This chain uses TRBV20-1 with TRBJ2-3, with TRBD1 matching over 7 bases. Germline V gene lookup returns CDR1 DFQATT and CDR2 SNEGSKA (reference sequence). There are 11 residues in the CDR3. The CDR3: CRATGVDTQYF. The CDR3 nucleotides are TGCAGGGCAACAGGGGTAGATACGCAGTATTTT.